One and the same sample provided the 27 T cell receptor beta chains below, sequenced in a study of T cell responses to AZD1222 COVID-19 vaccine. Sequencing was performed with immunoSEQ multiplex PCR; in TCRdb, only in-frame clones are kept and a portion is missing. This sample has about 180,000 clones; over 80% occur once, and the top ten carry roughly 4.3%. Source: peripheral blood, taken 28 days after the second dose of the MenACWY control vaccine. Source of these receptors: an adult who received the MenACWY meningococcal vaccine as a control.

The chain combines TRBV28 with TRBJ1-4; D remains unclear. Per germline, CDR1 MDHEN and CDR2 SYDVKM. V was pared by 5 bases and J by 0 bases, with 10 bases between. The CDR3 contains 15 residues. Here the CDR3 reads CASSGNSATNEKLFF. The CDR3 region has the DNA TGTGCCAGCAGTGGCAACTCGGCAACTAATGAAAAACTGTTTTTT. The entire variable domain, with the rest obtained from reference TRBV28 and TRBJ1-4, is as follows: DVKVTQSSRYLVKRTGEKVFLECVQDMDHENMFWYRQDPGLGLRLIYFSYDVKMKEKGDIPEGYSVSREKKERFSLILESASTNQTSMYLCASSGNSATNEKLFFGSGTQLSVL.

The gene calls are TRBV12-5 and TRBJ2-3; TRBD1 is a possible D gene (6 bases). The germline V gene encodes CDR1 LGHNT and CDR2 FRNRAP. Trimming took off 1 base at V and 0 bases at J, with 11 bases between the two ends. CDR3 length equals 16 residues. This CDR3 reads CASGLGTETSTDTQYF. The DNA of the CDR3 is TGTGCTAGTGGTTTGGGGACAGAGACTAGCACAGATACGCAGTATTTT.

The CDR3 sequence is CASSELGGTDTQYF. In nucleotides, the CDR3 is TGTGCCAGCAGCGAGCTCGGGGGCACAGATACGCAGTATTTT. The rearrangement uses TRBV28 and TRBJ2-3; TRBD2 might be the D (5 bases). The ends were cut back, 6 bases at V and 1 base at J, with 11 bases in the middle. This CDR3 comprises 14 residues. Germline V lookup: CDR1 MDHEN, CDR2 SYDVKM.

This chain uses TRBV19 with TRBJ1-1; TRBD1 matches at 9 bases. Germline values: CDR1 LNHDA, CDR2 SQIVND (reference sequence). V lost 0 bases and J lost 6; bases outside the gene matches: 5. The CDR3 covers 15 residues. In DNA form, the CDR3 reads TGTGCCAGTAGTATAGACCCCCGACAGGGGGCTGAAGCTTTCTTT. Its protein product is CASSIDPRQGAEAFF.

This sequence joins TRBV2 and TRBJ1-4; tentative D call: TRBD1 (5 bases). Germline values: CDR1 SNHLY, CDR2 FYNNEI. The V end lost 2 bases, the J end lost 8 bases, and 12 bases lay between the germline ends. The CDR3 is 14 amino acids. CDR3: CASSEPRGEEKLFF. Here the CDR3 DNA reads TGTGCCAGCAGTGAACCCCGGGGCGAGGAAAAACTGTTTTTT.

The V and J genes are TRBV5-1 and TRBJ2-2; 16 bases match TRBD2. The CDR3 consists of 19 residues. Germline CDR1 SGHRS, CDR2 YFSETQ. Trimming cost V 2 bases and J 3 bases; bases outside gene matches: 7. The CDR3 nucleotides read TGCGCCAGCAGCTTCACGGGACTAGCGGGAGGGCGGGACACCGGGGAGCTGTTTTTT. Translation gives CASSFTGLAGGRDTGELFF.

The chain has TRBV7-3 and TRBJ1-2; 8 positions match TRBD1. The CDR3 spans 15 residues. The J segment lost 7 bases and the V segment lost 0 bases, leaving 7 bases of the junction unmatched. The germline CDR1 and CDR2 sequences are SGHTA and FQGTGA. CDR3 sequence reads: CASSLTDRESGGYTF. The CDR3, as DNA: TGTGCCAGCAGCTTAACGGACAGGGAATCGGGTGGCTACACCTTC.

The V call is TRBV19, the J call TRBJ2-7; 10 positions match TRBD1. From germline, CDR1 is LNHDA and CDR2 SQIVND (reference sequence). With 8 bases clipped from V and 4 bases from J, the junction kept 8 bases outside the gene matches. The CDR3 extends over 14 amino acids. The CDR3 coding sequence is TGTGCCAGTTCCTGGACAGGGGGGAATTACGAGCAGTACTTC. Its translation: CASSWTGGNYEQYF. The whole variable domain, filled in from reference TRBV19 and TRBJ2-7, reads DGGITQSPKYLFRKEGQNVTLSCEQNLNHDAMYWYRQDPGQGLRLIYYSQIVNDFQKGDIAEGYSVSREKKESFPLTVTSAQKNPTAFYLCASSWTGGNYEQYFGPGTRLTVT.

This sequence joins TRBV18 and TRBJ2-4, with a possible D match to TRBD2 (6 bases). CDR3 length: 12 amino acids. Germline values: CDR1 KGHSH, CDR2 LQKENI. V lost 3 bases, J lost 6 bases, and 6 bases lay in between. This CDR3 is CASSPEGNIQYF. The CDR3 DNA sequence: TGTGCCAGCTCACCGGAGGGAAACATTCAGTACTTC.

The rearrangement uses TRBV4-3 and TRBJ1-6; TRBD1 aligns across 9 bases. Trimming removed 3 bases from V and 3 bases from J; junction bases left unmatched: 3. The CDR3 contains 16 residues. CDR1 is LGHNA, CDR2 YSLEER, per germline. The CDR3 is CASSHSDRGYNSPLHF. The CDR3 DNA sequence: TGCGCCAGCAGCCACTCGGACAGGGGCTATAATTCACCCCTCCACTTT.

This chain uses TRBV5-6 with TRBJ2-5, with D maybe TRBD1 (6 bases). The CDR3 is 15 residues long. Trimming shortened V by 4 bases and J by 4 bases, and 17 bases separated the two germline ends. Germline V gene lookup returns CDR1 SGHDT and CDR2 YYEEEE. CDR3 DNA sequence: TGTGCCAGCAGCCTTGGGACACAGGGACGAGAGACCCAGTACTTC. As protein: CASSLGTQGRETQYF.

V is TRBV25-1 and J is TRBJ1-1; 7 bases map to TRBD1. The V gene end was trimmed by 6 bases and the J gene end by 4 bases; junction bases not matched to a gene: 11. CDR1 is MGHDK, CDR2 SYGVNS, per germline. This CDR3 is 15 amino acids long. The CDR3 coding sequence is TGTGCCAGCAGATCCGGGACAGCGTGGGGCACTGAAGCTTTCTTT. Translating it yields CASRSGTAWGTEAFF.

The CDR3 DNA reads as TGCGCCAGCAGCTGGGGCCCAGACACGGTGGGGAGCAATGAGCAGTTCTTC. Translating gives CASSWGPDTVGSNEQFF. The rearrangement joins TRBV5-1 to TRBJ2-1, with D perhaps TRBD1 or TRBD2 (5 bases each). V lost 3 bases and J 6 bases, leaving 22 bases between the germline ends. The CDR3 is 17 amino acids. Germline V gene sequence: CDR1 SGHRS, CDR2 YFSETQ.

The chain joins TRBV19 to TRBJ1-2; TRBD1 is a possible D gene (5 bases). V was clipped by 10 bases and J by 11 bases, with 23 bases between them. Germline V CDR1 and CDR2: LNHDA, SQIVND (reference sequence). The CDR3 extends over 13 amino acids. The CDR3 nucleotides are TGTGCCACGAGATCGACAGCTCTATACAATTACACCTTC. It translates to CATRSTALYNYTF.

The genes are TRBV20-1 and TRBJ2-7; no firm D call. With 6 bases removed from V and 3 bases from J, the gap between germline ends came to 9 bases. The CDR3 length is 11 residues. Looked up from germline, CDR1 is DFQATT and CDR2 is SNEGSKA (reference sequence). The CDR3 DNA reads as TGCAGTGCGGATCCACACTACGAGCAGTACTTC. This encodes CSADPHYEQYF.

V gene TRBV10-1 combines with J gene TRBJ2-3; 7 bases match TRBD2. V lost 6 bases, J lost 2 bases, and 8 bases stayed unmatched. The CDR3 extends over 15 amino acids. The germline CDR1 and CDR2 sequences are WNHNN and SYGVQD (reference sequence). CDR3 DNA sequence: TGCGCCAGCAGCCATCCTAGCGGAACCACAGATACGCAGTATTTT. Protein: CASSHPSGTTDTQYF.

The CDR3 DNA reads as TGTGCCACCTGGAGCAGGGTTTCCGCTTTCTTT. Amino acids: CATWSRVSAFF. The chain recombines TRBV27 with TRBJ1-1, with D perhaps TRBD1 (5 bases). Trimming stripped 10 bases from V and 11 bases from J, with 17 bases between. This CDR3 comprises 11 residues. CDR1 is MNHEY and CDR2 is SMNVEV in the germline V gene (reference sequence).

The chain carries TRBV4-3 and TRBJ1-1; perhaps TRBD1 as D (5 bases). The V gene lost 6 bases and the J gene lost 2 bases, with 16 bases spanning the gap. Per the germline V gene, CDR1 is LGHNA and CDR2 is YSLEER. The CDR3 sequence is 15 residues long. CDR3 bases: TGCGCCAGCAGACCAGGGAAGGACTCCAACACTGAAGCTTTCTTT. This encodes CASRPGKDSNTEAFF.

This rearrangement joins TRBV30 to TRBJ2-4, with a possible D match to TRBD2 (6 bases). Trimming shortened V by 8 bases and J by 8 bases, and 13 bases separated the two germline ends. The CDR3 length is 11 residues. Germline-derived CDR1 and CDR2 are GTSNPN and SVGIG (reference sequence). CDR3 in DNA: TGTGCCAGATCAGCGGGCCACATTCAGTACTTC. Protein product: CARSAGHIQYF. The whole variable domain, filled in from reference TRBV30 and TRBJ2-4, reads SQTIHQWPATLVQPVGSPLSLECTVEGTSNPNLYWYRQAAGRGLQLLFYSVGIGQISSEVPQNLSASRPQDRQFILSSKKLLLSDSGFYLCARSAGHIQYFGAGTRLSVL.

V is TRBV28 and J is TRBJ2-7, with TRBD2 identical over 12 bases. The CDR3 has 14 amino acids. The germline V gene has CDR1 MDHEN and CDR2 SYDVKM. The V and J ends lost 5 bases and 3 bases, in that order; junction bases with no gene match: 2. The CDR3 DNA sequence: TGTGCCAGCAGTGGACTAGCGGGATACTACGAGCAGTACTTC. This encodes CASSGLAGYYEQYF. Complete variable domain (other parts from reference TRBV28 and TRBJ2-7): DVKVTQSSRYLVKRTGEKVFLECVQDMDHENMFWYRQDPGLGLRLIYFSYDVKMKEKGDIPEGYSVSREKKERFSLILESASTNQTSMYLCASSGLAGYYEQYFGPGTRLTVT.

This chain links TRBV28 with TRBJ2-1; D remains unclear. Trimming took 7 bases from V and 5 from J, leaving 3 bases between them. This CDR3 has 10 amino acids. In germline, CDR1 is MDHEN, CDR2 SYDVKM. CDR3 bases: TGTGCCAGCATGAACAATGAGCAGTTCTTC. Translating it yields CASMNNEQFF.

This clone was detected only once. V is TRBV4-3 and J is TRBJ2-5; TRBD1 agrees at 9 bases. Germline V gene sequence: CDR1 LGHNA, CDR2 YSLEER. The junction had 7 bases not matched to a gene; V was cut back by 1 base and J by 7 bases. CDR3 size: 15 residues. CDR3 bases: TGCGCCAGCAGCCAAGGGGGGACAGGGTGGGGGACCCAGTACTTC. The encoded protein is CASSQGGTGWGTQYF.

The rearrangement links TRBV5-1 to TRBJ1-1, with D unresolved. The germline V gene has CDR1 SGHRS and CDR2 YFSETQ. V was clipped by 0 bases and J by 9 bases, with 9 bases between them. This CDR3 region has 12 residues. The CDR3 protein is CASSLVLGQAFF. In DNA form, the CDR3 reads TGCGCCAGCAGCTTGGTGCTGGGCCAAGCTTTCTTT. Looking up the rest from reference TRBV5-1 and TRBJ1-1 gives the full variable domain: KAGVTQTPRYLIKTRGQQVTLSCSPISGHRSVSWYQQTPGQGLQFLFEYFSETQRNKGNFPGRFSGRQFSNSRSEMNVSTLELGDSALYLCASSLVLGQAFFGQGTRLTVV.

The V and J genes are TRBV28 and TRBJ1-4, with D unclear. The V gene lost 2 bases and the J gene lost 4 bases, with 11 bases spanning the gap. This CDR3 is built from 15 residues. CDR1 and CDR2 (germline): MDHEN, SYDVKM. In DNA form, the CDR3 reads TGTGCCAGCAGTTTACCGGGGAGGGTTAATGAAAAACTGTTTTTT. The encoded protein is CASSLPGRVNEKLFF.

This chain connects TRBV5-6 to TRBJ2-2, with 7 bases fitting TRBD1. The CDR3 contains 15 residues. Per germline, CDR1 SGHDT and CDR2 YYEEEE. V lost 4 bases and J lost 1; bases outside the gene matches: 4. This CDR3 reads CASSRGRRNTGELFF. The DNA for the CDR3 is TGTGCCAGCAGCAGGGGGCGCCGGAACACCGGGGAGCTGTTTTTT.

This clone was detected only once. This chain uses TRBV30 with TRBJ1-5, with a tentative D call TRBD1 (6 bases). V was shortened by 1 base and J by 5 bases, with 12 bases between the two germline ends. Germline V lookup: CDR1 GTSNPN, CDR2 SVGIG (reference sequence). The CDR3 is 14 residues long. Written as DNA, the CDR3 is TGTGCCTGGAGTGGATCGGGGGGCTATCAGCCCCAGCATTTT. Translation gives CAWSGSGGYQPQHF.

This chain joins TRBV19 and TRBJ1-2; D uncertain. CDR3 size: 13 residues. Germline values: CDR1 LNHDA, CDR2 SQIVND (reference sequence). V lost 5 bases and J 0 bases, leaving 7 bases between the germline ends. The CDR3 spells CASSRTANYGYTF. In nucleotides, the CDR3 is TGTGCCAGTAGTCGGACGGCTAACTATGGCTACACCTTC.